What follows are 21 T cell receptor beta chains derived from one specimen sequenced in a study of OX40 agonist ivuxolimab in advanced cancers. The repertoire was sequenced with immunoSEQ multiplex PCR; TCRdb's copy has only in-frame clones and lacks some. The profile shows approximately 70,000 clones, 70% to 90% of them singletons. The sample here was CD4+ or CD8+ T cells sorted from blood, taken in a trial of the OX40 agonist ivuxolimab. The source is an adult with an advanced solid tumor such as melanoma, head and neck, liver or kidney cancer.

This clone was seen a handful of times. The sample has other DNA sequences that encode this CDR3 too. This rearrangement joins TRBV6-1 to TRBJ1-1; 9 bases are a match to TRBD1. The length of the CDR3 is 13 residues. V shed 8 bases and J 4 bases; nucleotides not matched to a gene: 5. CDR1 MNHNS and CDR2 SASEGT come from the germline V gene. The CDR3 reads CASRDRAFTEAFF. CDR3 coding DNA: TGTGCCAGCCGGGACAGGGCATTCACTGAAGCTTTCTTT.

The chain recombines TRBV7-9 with TRBJ1-4; D is unresolved. From germline, CDR1 is SEHNR and CDR2 FQNEAQ (reference sequence). The CDR3 extends over 15 amino acids. Trimming pared 1 base from V and 3 bases from J, leaving 9 bases between. CDR3 region: CASSLGVSSNEKLFF. DNA for the CDR3: TGTGCCAGCAGCTTAGGGGTCAGCTCTAATGAAAAACTGTTTTTT.

V gene TRBV5-4 combines with J gene TRBJ2-7; D remains ambiguous. The CDR3 length is 13 residues. V was shortened by 2 bases and J by 2 bases, with 8 bases between the two germline ends. Germline-derived CDR1 and CDR2 are SGHNT and YYREEE (reference sequence). The CDR3 is CASSFGRPYEQYF. As DNA, the CDR3 is TGTGCCAGCAGCTTCGGGCGGCCCTACGAGCAGTACTTC.

The CDR3 bases are TGTGCCAGTCGCCTACTAGCGGGAGTGTACAATGAGCAGTTCTTC. Translating gives CASRLLAGVYNEQFF. The chain couples TRBV19 to TRBJ2-1; 11 bases agree with TRBD2. Germline V gene lookup returns CDR1 LNHDA and CDR2 SQIVND (reference sequence). The CDR3 contains 15 residues. After removal of 8 bases from V and 4 bases from J, the junction contained 7 bases not matched to a gene.

This chain connects TRBV30 to TRBJ1-5, with TRBD1 as a possible D gene (5 bases). Germline V gene sequence: CDR1 GTSNPN, CDR2 SVGIG (reference sequence). The germline V and J ends were trimmed by 6 bases and 4 bases, with 19 bases remaining between them. The CDR3 totals 15 residues. This chain's CDR3 is CACQGGGGLNQPQHF. The CDR3 DNA follows: TGTGCCTGTCAGGGCGGGGGGGGACTGAATCAGCCCCAGCATTTT.

This clone has a count of ten or more. This rearrangement joins TRBV13 to TRBJ1-6; 8 bases map to TRBD1. CDR3 length: 14 amino acids. V trimming: 5 bases; J trimming: 7 bases; junction bases outside the gene matches: 4. Per the germline V gene, CDR1 is PRHDT and CDR2 is FYEKMQ (reference sequence). The CDR3 loop reads CASSLRQGNSPLHF. The CDR3 DNA is TGTGCCAGCAGCCTGCGACAGGGGAATTCACCCCTCCACTTT.

The chain uses TRBV6-6 and TRBJ1-6, with TRBD1 identical over 10 bases. The germline V gene has CDR1 MNHNY and CDR2 SVGAGI (reference sequence). The CDR3 is made up of 16 amino acids. V trimming: 2 bases; J trimming: 7 bases; junction bases outside the gene matches: 5. CDR3 region: CASSYLTGQGNSPLHF. The CDR3 coding sequence is TGTGCCAGCAGTTACCTAACGGGACAGGGGAATTCACCCCTCCACTTT.

The rearrangement joins TRBV2 to TRBJ1-4; D is uncertain. The CDR3 is 14 amino acids. V shed 3 bases and J shed 7 bases, with 12 bases lying between them. Germline assignment: CDR1 SNHLY and CDR2 FYNNEI. CDR3 region: CASSEAGVGEKLFF. The CDR3 DNA sequence: TGTGCCAGCAGTGAGGCCGGGGTTGGTGAAAAACTGTTTTTT.

The CDR3 protein is CASKPQPGQPYEQYF. CDR3 DNA: TGTGCCAGCAAGCCACAACCGGGACAGCCCTACGAGCAGTACTTC. The chain links TRBV11-2 to TRBJ2-7, with 7 bases matching TRBD1. V trimming: 7 bases; J trimming: 2 bases; junction bases outside the gene matches: 11. This CDR3 is 15 amino acids long. Germline CDR1 is SGHAT and CDR2 is FQNNGV.

This clone was counted only a few times. The chain carries TRBV7-2 and TRBJ1-5, with a tentative D call TRBD1 (5 bases). Germline V gene data show CDR1 as SGHTA and CDR2 as FQGNSA. The V end lost 4 bases, the J end lost 7 bases, and 14 bases lay between the germline ends. The CDR3 is 14 amino acids. The CDR3 loop reads CASSSQGGGQPQHF. CDR3 in DNA: TGTGCCAGCAGCTCGCAGGGTGGAGGACAGCCCCAGCATTTT.

This sequence joins TRBV18 and TRBJ2-1; the D gene is possibly TRBD1 (6 bases). The CDR3 is 15 residues long. Germline values: CDR1 KGHSH, CDR2 LQKENI. Between the trimmed V and J ends, which lost 2 bases and 4 bases, there was a span of 12 bases. CDR3 DNA: TGTGCCAGCTCACCATCAACCGGACAGTACAATGAGCAGTTCTTC. It codes for CASSPSTGQYNEQFF.

This chain joins TRBV19 and TRBJ2-6, with D possibly being TRBD1 (6 bases). The CDR3 is 20 residues long. Per germline, CDR1 LNHDA and CDR2 SQIVND (reference sequence). V lost 1 base and J 0 bases, leaving 19 bases between the germline ends. The CDR3 region is CASSIAPGQRQRSGANVLTF. DNA of the CDR3: TGTGCCAGTAGTATAGCGCCCGGACAGCGGCAACGCTCTGGGGCCAACGTCCTGACTTTC.

The rearrangement joins TRBV5-1 to TRBJ2-5; 8 positions match TRBD2. V lost 4 bases to trimming and J lost 3 bases; unmatched junction nucleotides: 5. This CDR3 is built from 14 residues. Germline V gene lookup returns CDR1 SGHRS and CDR2 YFSETQ. CDR3 loop: CASSTGGLEETQYF. The CDR3 coding sequence is TGCGCCAGCAGCACGGGGGGACTAGAAGAGACCCAGTACTTC.

In the case of this clone: The junction does not match germline at one end; this may be a read error. This specimen includes other DNA sequences encoding the same CDR3. CDR3 DNA: TGTGCCAGCAGCCAAGATCTGAGGGCCTCGAACACTGAAGCTTTCTTC. Amino acid sequence: CASSQDLRASNTEAFF. The chain combines TRBV4-2 with TRBJ1-1; D is ambiguous. In germline, CDR1 is LGHNA, CDR2 YNFKEQ. The CDR3 totals 16 residues.

The rearrangement joins TRBV9 to TRBJ2-2; TRBD1 matches 10 bases. The CDR3 spans 15 residues. Looked up from germline, CDR1 is SGDLS and CDR2 is YYNGEE. The trim removed 4 bases at V and 5 bases at J, leaving 5 bases unmatched. CDR3 in DNA: TGTGCCAGCAGCCCCTCGGGACAGGGGACCGGGGAGCTGTTTTTT. Residues: CASSPSGQGTGELFF.

This clone occurred once. The chain joins TRBV11-2 to TRBJ2-5; possible D gene TRBD1, 8 bases. The CDR3 runs to 14 residues. Germline CDR1 and CDR2: SGHAT and FQNNGV. With 5 bases removed from V and 5 bases from J, the gap between germline ends came to 15 bases. CDR3 nucleotide sequence: TGTGCCAGCAGCGTCAACAGGGGGGGGGAGACCCAGTACTTC. Its protein is CASSVNRGGETQYF.

The CDR3 sequence: CASSFKWLAGGNYGYTF. The CDR3 bases are TGTGCCAGCAGTTTTAAGTGGCTCGCAGGGGGTAACTATGGCTACACCTTC. The chain carries TRBV27 and TRBJ1-2, with TRBD1 matching over 7 bases. The ends lost 3 bases at V and 1 base at J; junction bases unmatched: 11. Germline V CDR1 and CDR2: MNHEY, SMNVEV (reference sequence). There are 17 residues in the CDR3.

This clone was seen a single time. The gene calls are TRBV28 and TRBJ1-1; 10 bases are shared with TRBD1. The CDR3 runs to 18 residues. Germline lookup yields CDR1 MDHEN and CDR2 SYDVKM. The junction had 12 bases not matched to a gene; V was cut back by 5 bases and J by 0 bases. CDR3 coding DNA: TGTGCCAGCAGTCCATCGACAGGGGGCGCCCGAATGAACACTGAAGCTTTCTTT. This translates into CASSPSTGGARMNTEAFF.

This clone was observed a few times. The chain recombines TRBV5-5 with TRBJ2-7; 7 nucleotides agree with TRBD1. The CDR3 sequence is 14 residues long. Germline-derived CDR1 and CDR2 are SGHKS and YYEKEE (reference sequence). Germline trimming cut 2 bases from V and 3 bases from J; bases unmatched to any gene: 5. The CDR3, as DNA: TGTGCCAGCAGCTTTTCCGGGACAGACTACGAGCAGTACTTC. Protein sequence: CASSFSGTDYEQYF.

The chain couples TRBV5-6 to TRBJ1-1, with 7 bases identical to TRBD1. V was clipped by 4 bases and J by 0 bases; unmatched bases: 3. The CDR3 is made up of 14 amino acids. Per germline, CDR1 SGHDT and CDR2 YYEEEE. CDR3 sequence: CASSRTGLNTEAFF. DNA of the CDR3: TGTGCCAGCAGCCGGACAGGTTTGAACACTGAAGCTTTCTTT. The variable domain in full, with the rest retrieved from reference TRBV5-6 and TRBJ1-1, is DAGVTQSPTHLIKTRGQQVTLRCSPKSGHDTVSWYQQALGQGPQFIFQYYEEEERQRGNFPDRFSGHQFPNYSSELNVNALLLGDSALYLCASSRTGLNTEAFFGQGTRLTVV.

The chain employs TRBV7-2 and TRBJ2-5, with a weak D call TRBD2 (7 bases). The CDR3 runs to 15 residues. Germline V gene sequence: CDR1 SGHTA, CDR2 FQGNSA. Trimming took off 5 bases at V and 5 bases at J, with 18 bases between the two ends. CDR3 in DNA: TGTGCCAGCAGCAATAGGGGGGGGGAGAGGGAGACCCAGTACTTC. Encoded protein: CASSNRGGERETQYF.